These 10 T cell receptor beta chains were all obtained from the same sample, sequenced in a study of regulatory T cells in long-lasting Graves disease. Time point given: newly diagnosed GD, antithyroid drugs for less than 3 months. RNA extracted from PBMCs served as the sequencing template. Sequencing libraries for TCR beta were prepared with iRepertoire HTBI primers and Arm-PCR of CDR3 regions. A single record per CDR3 protein comes from TCRdb applying MiXCR to the multiplex PCR reads. Among hundreds of thousands of distinct CDR3 sequences listed, roughly 13% were seen once. These data were also reused for a study on T cells in Graves' hyperthyroidism and ophthalmopathy.

Sample: peripheral blood mononuclear cells (PBMCs), taken at new diagnosis, from a patient treated with antithyroid drugs. The receptors here all came from a young man with Graves disease.

This clonotype was counted a few times. The junction differs from germline at one of its ends, possibly a read error. The rearrangement uses TRBV10-3 and TRBJ1-2; D is possibly TRBD1 (6 bases). CDR3 length equals 14 residues. The germline V gene has CDR1 ENHRY and CDR2 SYGVKD. CDR3 loop: CAIGDSGQIYGYTF. Written as DNA, the CDR3 is TGTGCCATCGGTGACTCCGGACAGATCTATGGCTACACCTTC.

This clonotype has ten or more counts. The chain combines TRBV5-5 with TRBJ2-3; D remains unclear. The ends were cut back, 1 base at V and 4 bases at J, with 4 bases in the middle. Germline CDR1 reads SGHKS; CDR2 reads YYEKEE (reference sequence). The CDR3 consists of 12 residues. The CDR3 nucleotides are TGTGCCAGCAGCTTGTTATCAGATACGCAGTATTTT. This translates into CASSLLSDTQYF. Variable domain in full (rest from reference TRBV5-5 and TRBJ2-3): DAGVTQSPTHLIKTRGQQVTLRCSPISGHKSVSWYQQVLGQGPQFIFQYYEKEERGRGNFPDRFSARQFPNYSSELNVNALLLGDSALYLCASSLLSDTQYFGPGTRLTVL.

This clonotype occurred many times. This chain connects TRBV2 to TRBJ2-5; tentative D call: TRBD1 (6 bases). CDR1 is SNHLY and CDR2 is FYNNEI in the germline V gene. CDR3 length: 16 residues. Deletions cut 5 bases from V and 4 bases from J, with 20 bases between. DNA of the CDR3: TGTGCCAGCAGTCCCCGCAGAGGGGGAGAAGGAGAGACCCAGTACTTC. It codes for CASSPRRGGEGETQYF. Complete variable domain (other parts from reference TRBV2 and TRBJ2-5): EPEVTQTPSHQVTQMGQEVILRCVPISNHLYFYWYRQILGQKVEFLVSFYNNEISEKSEIFDDQFSVERPDGSNFTLKIRSTKLEDSAMYFCASSPRRGGEGETQYFGPGTRLLVL.

This clonotype was picked up a small number of times. The chain couples TRBV15 to TRBJ2-1, with TRBD2 as a possible D gene (5 bases). This CDR3 has 12 amino acids. Germline-derived CDR1 and CDR2 are LNHNV and YYDKDF (reference sequence). The V gene lost 3 bases and the J gene lost 6 bases, with 6 bases spanning the gap. The CDR3 DNA follows: TGTGCCACCAGCAGTGAGGGCAATGAGCAGTTCTTC. Residues: CATSSEGNEQFF.

This clonotype was observed at least ten times. The chain is built from TRBV24-1 and TRBJ2-7; D not certain. Per the germline V gene, CDR1 is KGHDR and CDR2 is SFDVKD. The CDR3 has 13 amino acids. Trimming took 5 bases from V and 2 from J, leaving 9 bases between them. CDR3 in amino acids: CATSGSDTYEQYF. In DNA, the CDR3 is TGTGCCACCAGTGGCAGTGACACCTACGAGCAGTACTTC.

V is TRBV18 and J is TRBJ2-4; the match to TRBD1 covers 7 bases. Trimming removed 4 bases from V and 8 bases from J; junction bases left unmatched: 5. The CDR3 has 13 amino acids. CDR1 and CDR2 from the germline V gene are KGHSH and LQKENI. CDR3 coding DNA: TGTGCCAGCTCACATGAAGACAGGGACATTCAGTACTTC. As protein: CASSHEDRDIQYF. The full variable domain, with the rest looked up from reference TRBV18 and TRBJ2-4, is NAGVMQNPRHLVRRRGQEARLRCSPMKGHSHVYWYRQLPEEGLKFMVYLQKENIIDESGMPKERFSAEFPKEGPSILRIQQVVRGDSAAYFCASSHEDRDIQYFGAGTRLSVL.

This clonotype was observed a few times. Mismatch with germline at one junction end may stem from a read error. The chain recombines TRBV7-7 with TRBJ2-2, with D tentatively TRBD2 (5 bases). This CDR3 is 13 amino acids long. Per germline, CDR1 SSHAT and CDR2 FNYEAQ (reference sequence). CDR3 loop: CASSLALAGELFF. The CDR3 nucleotides read TGTGCTAGCAGCTTAGCGCTCGCCGGGGAGCTGTTTTTT.

The chain couples TRBV9 to TRBJ2-5, with D perhaps matching TRBD1 or TRBD2 (5 bases each). Germline lookup yields CDR1 SGDLS and CDR2 YYNGEE. The V end was cut by 3 bases, the J end by 3 bases, with 15 bases between. This CDR3 contains 15 residues. The CDR3 region is CASSGGRDHKETQYF. The CDR3 coding sequence is TGTGCCAGCAGCGGGGGTCGGGACCATAAAGAGACCCAGTACTTC.

In its sample, this clonotype was seen many times. The chain joins TRBV12-3 or TRBV12-4 to TRBJ2-7; D is unclear. The CDR3 consists of 13 residues. Trimming pared 3 bases from V and 0 bases from J, leaving 6 bases between. CDR3 bases: TGTGCCAGCAGTTTCCCCCCCTCCTACGAGCAGTACTTC. Translation gives CASSFPPSYEQYF.

This clonotype was detected ten times or more. The chain joins TRBV10-1 to TRBJ1-1, with 8 nucleotides matching TRBD1. The CDR3 sequence is 13 residues long. The germline V gene encodes CDR1 WNHNN and CDR2 SYGVQD (reference sequence). V gave up 4 bases and J gave up 7 bases; unmatched junction bases: 5. The CDR3 bases are TGCGCCAGCAGTGGCCCTGGACAGGGTGAAGCTTTCTTT. The encoded protein is CASSGPGQGEAFF.